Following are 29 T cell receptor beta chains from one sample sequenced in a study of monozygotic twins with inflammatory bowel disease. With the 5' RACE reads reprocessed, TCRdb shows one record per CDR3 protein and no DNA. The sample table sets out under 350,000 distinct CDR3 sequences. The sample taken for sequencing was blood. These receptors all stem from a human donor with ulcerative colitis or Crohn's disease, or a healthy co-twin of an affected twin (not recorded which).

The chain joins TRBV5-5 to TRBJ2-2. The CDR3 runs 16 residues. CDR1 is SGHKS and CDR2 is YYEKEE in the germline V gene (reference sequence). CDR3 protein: CASSSIKGVSAGELFF.

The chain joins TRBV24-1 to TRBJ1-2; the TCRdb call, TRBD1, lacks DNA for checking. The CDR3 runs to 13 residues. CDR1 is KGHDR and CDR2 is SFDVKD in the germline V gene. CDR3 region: CATSDPDSYGYTF.

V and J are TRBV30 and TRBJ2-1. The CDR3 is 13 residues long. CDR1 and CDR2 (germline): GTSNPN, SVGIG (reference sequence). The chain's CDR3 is CAWSVRAYNEQFF.

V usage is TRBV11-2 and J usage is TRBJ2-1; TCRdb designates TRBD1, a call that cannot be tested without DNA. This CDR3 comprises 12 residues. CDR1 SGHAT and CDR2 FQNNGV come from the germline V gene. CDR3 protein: CASSPPLAEQFF.

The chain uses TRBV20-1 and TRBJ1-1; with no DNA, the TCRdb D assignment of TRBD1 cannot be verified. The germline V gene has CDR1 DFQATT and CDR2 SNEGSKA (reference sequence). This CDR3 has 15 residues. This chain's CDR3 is CSAREGTGWNTEAFF.

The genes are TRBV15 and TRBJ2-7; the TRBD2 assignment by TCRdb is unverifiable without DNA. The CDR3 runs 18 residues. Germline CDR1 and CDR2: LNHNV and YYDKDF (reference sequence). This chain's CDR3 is CATSRGISDSGYKYEQYF.

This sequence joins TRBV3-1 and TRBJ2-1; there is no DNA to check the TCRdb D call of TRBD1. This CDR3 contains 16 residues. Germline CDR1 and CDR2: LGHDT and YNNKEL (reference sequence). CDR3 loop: CASSQGIGGQGNEQFF.

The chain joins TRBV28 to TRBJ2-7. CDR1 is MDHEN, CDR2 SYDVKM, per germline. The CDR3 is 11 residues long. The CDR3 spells CASSSLSEQYF.

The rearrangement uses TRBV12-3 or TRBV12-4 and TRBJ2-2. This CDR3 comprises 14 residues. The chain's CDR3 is CASSLGLQAGELFF.

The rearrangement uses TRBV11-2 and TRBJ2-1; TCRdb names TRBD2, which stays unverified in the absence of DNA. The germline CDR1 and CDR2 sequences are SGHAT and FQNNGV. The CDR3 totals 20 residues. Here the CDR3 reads CASSLLGLAGAGTSYNEQFF.

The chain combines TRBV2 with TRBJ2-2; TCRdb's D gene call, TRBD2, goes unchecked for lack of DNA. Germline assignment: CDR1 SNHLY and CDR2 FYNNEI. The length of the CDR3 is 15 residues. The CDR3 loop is CASSVGLPRTGELFF.

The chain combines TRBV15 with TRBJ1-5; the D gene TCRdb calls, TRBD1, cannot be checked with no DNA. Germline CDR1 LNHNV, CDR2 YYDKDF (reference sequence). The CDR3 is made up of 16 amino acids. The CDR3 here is CATSRNDRGSNQPQHF.

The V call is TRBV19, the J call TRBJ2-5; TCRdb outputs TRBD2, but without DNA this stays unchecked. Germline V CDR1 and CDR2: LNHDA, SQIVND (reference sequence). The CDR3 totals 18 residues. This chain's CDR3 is CASSPGGTSGIGQETQYF. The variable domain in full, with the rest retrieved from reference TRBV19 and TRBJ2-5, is DGGITQSPKYLFRKEGQNVTLSCEQNLNHDAMYWYRQDPGQGLRLIYYSQIVNDFQKGDIAEGYSVSREKKESFPLTVTSAQKNPTAFYLCASSPGGTSGIGQETQYFGPGTRLLVL.

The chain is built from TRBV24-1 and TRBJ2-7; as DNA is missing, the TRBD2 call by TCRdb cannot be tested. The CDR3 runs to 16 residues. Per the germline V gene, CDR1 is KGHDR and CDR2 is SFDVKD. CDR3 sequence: CATSAEGLAGLYEQYF.

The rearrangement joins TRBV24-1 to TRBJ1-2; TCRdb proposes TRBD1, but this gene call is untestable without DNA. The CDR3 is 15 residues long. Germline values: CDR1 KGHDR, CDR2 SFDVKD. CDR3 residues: CATSDPRTEDYGYAF.

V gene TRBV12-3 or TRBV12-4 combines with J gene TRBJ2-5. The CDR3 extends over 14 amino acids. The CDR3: CASSLYQYQETQYF.

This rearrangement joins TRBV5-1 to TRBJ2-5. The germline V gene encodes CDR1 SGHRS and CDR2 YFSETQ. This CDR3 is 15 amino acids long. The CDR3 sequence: CASSLGQAALETQYF. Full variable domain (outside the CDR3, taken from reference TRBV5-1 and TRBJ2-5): KAGVTQTPRYLIKTRGQQVTLSCSPISGHRSVSWYQQTPGQGLQFLFEYFSETQRNKGNFPGRFSGRQFSNSRSEMNVSTLELGDSALYLCASSLGQAALETQYFGPGTRLLVL.

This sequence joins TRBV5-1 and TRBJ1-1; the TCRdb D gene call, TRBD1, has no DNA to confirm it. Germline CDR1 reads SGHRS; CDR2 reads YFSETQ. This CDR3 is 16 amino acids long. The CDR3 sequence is CASSSLGQGGRTEAFF.

CDR3: CSANSGEYNEQFF. The gene calls are TRBV20-1 and TRBJ2-1; TCRdb proposes TRBD2, but this gene call is untestable without DNA. The CDR3 runs to 13 residues. Germline assignment: CDR1 DFQATT and CDR2 SNEGSKA (reference sequence).

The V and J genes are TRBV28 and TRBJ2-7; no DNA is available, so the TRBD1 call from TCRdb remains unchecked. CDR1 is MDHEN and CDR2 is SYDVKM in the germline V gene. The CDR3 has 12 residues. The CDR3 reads CASSWGGGEQYF.

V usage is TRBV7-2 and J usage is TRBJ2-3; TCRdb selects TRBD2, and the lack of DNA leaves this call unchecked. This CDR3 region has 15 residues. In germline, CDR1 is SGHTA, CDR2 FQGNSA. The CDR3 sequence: CASSPGTSGGNTQYF.

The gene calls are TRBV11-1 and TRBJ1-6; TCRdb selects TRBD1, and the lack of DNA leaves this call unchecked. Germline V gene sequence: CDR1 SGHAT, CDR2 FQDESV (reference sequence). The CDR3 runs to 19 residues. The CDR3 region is CASSPRLTGTRLLNSPLHF.

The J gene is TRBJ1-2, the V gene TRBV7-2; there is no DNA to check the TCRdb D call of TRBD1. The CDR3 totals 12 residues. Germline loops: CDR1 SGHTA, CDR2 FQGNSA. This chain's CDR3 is CASSLGTGGYTF.

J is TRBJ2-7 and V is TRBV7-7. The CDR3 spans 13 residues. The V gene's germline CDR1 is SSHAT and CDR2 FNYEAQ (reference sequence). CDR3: CASSLAQEYEQYF.

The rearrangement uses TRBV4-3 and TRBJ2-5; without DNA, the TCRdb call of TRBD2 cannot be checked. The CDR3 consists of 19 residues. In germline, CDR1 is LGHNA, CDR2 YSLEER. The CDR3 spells CASSQDLVGGSGLQETQYF.

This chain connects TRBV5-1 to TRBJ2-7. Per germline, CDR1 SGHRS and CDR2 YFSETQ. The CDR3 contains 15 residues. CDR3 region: CASSLSIMPPYEQYF.

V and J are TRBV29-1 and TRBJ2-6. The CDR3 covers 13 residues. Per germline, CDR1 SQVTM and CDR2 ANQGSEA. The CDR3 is CSVGTNGANVLTF.

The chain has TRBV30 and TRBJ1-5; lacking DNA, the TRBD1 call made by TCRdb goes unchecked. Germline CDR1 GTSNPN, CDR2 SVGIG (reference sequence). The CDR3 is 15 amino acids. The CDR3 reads CAWKGQGLRGQPQHF.

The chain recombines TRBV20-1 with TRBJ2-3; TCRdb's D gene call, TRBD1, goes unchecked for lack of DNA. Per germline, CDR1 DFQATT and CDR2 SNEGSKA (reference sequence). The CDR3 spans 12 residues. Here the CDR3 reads CSARTGRDTQYF.